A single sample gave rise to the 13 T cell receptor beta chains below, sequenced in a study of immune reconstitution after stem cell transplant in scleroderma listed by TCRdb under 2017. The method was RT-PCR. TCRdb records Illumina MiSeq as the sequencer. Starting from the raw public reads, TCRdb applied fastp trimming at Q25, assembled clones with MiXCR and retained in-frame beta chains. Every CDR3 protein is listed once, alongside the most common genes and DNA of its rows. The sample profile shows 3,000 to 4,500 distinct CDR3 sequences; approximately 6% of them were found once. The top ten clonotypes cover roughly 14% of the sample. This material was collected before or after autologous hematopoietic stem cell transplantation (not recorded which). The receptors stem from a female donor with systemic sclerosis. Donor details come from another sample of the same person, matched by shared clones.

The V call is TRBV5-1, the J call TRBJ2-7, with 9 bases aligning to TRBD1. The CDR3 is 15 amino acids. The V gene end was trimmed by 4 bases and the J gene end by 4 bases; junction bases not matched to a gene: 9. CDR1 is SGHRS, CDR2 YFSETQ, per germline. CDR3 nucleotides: TGCGCCAGCAGCCTGAACCCGGGACAGGGATACGAGCAGTACTTC. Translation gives CASSLNPGQGYEQYF.

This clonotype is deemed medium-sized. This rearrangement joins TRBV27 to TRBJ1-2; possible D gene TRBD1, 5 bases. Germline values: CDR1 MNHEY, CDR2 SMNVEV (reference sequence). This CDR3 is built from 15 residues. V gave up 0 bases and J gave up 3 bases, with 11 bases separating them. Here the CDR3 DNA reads TGTGCCAGCAGTTTATCGGCACTGGGGCACTATGGCTACACCTTC. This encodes CASSLSALGHYGYTF.

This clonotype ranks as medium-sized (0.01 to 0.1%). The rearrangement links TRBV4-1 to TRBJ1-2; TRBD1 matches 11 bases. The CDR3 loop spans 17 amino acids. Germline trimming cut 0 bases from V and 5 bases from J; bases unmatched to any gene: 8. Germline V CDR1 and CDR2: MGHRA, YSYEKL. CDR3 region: CASSQDGLGTGGYGYTF. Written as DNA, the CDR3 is TGCGCCAGCAGCCAAGATGGGTTGGGGACAGGGGGATATGGCTACACCTTC.

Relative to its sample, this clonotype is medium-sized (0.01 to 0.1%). The DNA of the CDR3 is TGCAGCGCTACGGACAGGGGGCTAATATCGGGAAACACCATATATTTT. Translated: CSATDRGLISGNTIYF. The chain couples TRBV29-1 to TRBJ1-3; 11 bases line up with TRBD1. The germline gives CDR1 SQVTM, CDR2 ANQGSEA. The CDR3 loop spans 16 amino acids. V lost 7 bases to trimming and J lost 4 bases; unmatched junction nucleotides: 12.

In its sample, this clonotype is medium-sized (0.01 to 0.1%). CDR3: CATGTSGGNEQFF. CDR3 nucleotides: TGTGCCACCGGGACTAGTGGAGGGAATGAGCAGTTCTTC. J is TRBJ2-1 and V is TRBV10-3; TRBD2 agrees at 8 bases. The CDR3 loop spans 13 amino acids. Per the germline V gene, CDR1 is ENHRY and CDR2 is SYGVKD. V trimming: 10 bases; J trimming: 7 bases; junction bases outside the gene matches: 9.

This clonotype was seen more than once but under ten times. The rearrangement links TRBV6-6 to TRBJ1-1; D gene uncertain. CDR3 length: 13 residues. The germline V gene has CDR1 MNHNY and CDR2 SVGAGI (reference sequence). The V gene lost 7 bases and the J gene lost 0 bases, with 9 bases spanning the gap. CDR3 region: CASTSRVNTEAFF. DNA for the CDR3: TGTGCCAGCACCAGCCGAGTGAACACTGAAGCTTTCTTT.

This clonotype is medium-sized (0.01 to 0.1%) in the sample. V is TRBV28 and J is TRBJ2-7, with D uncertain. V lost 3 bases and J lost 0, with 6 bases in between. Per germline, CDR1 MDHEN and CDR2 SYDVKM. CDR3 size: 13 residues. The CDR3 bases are TGTGCCAGCAGTTTCGCCAACTCCTACGAGCAGTACTTC. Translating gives CASSFANSYEQYF.

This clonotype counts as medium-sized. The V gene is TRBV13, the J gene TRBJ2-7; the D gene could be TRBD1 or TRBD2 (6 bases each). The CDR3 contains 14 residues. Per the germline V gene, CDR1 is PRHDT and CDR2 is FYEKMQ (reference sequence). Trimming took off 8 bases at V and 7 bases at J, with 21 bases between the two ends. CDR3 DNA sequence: TGTGCCAGCTTCCGAAGGGGGGCAAGATTTGAGCAGTACTTC. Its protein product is CASFRRGARFEQYF.

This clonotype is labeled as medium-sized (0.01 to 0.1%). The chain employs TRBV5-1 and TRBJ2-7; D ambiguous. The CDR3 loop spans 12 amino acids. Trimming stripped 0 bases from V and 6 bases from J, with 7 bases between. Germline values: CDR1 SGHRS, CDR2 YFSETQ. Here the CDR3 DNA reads TGCGCCAGCAGCTTGGCCTTCAGCGAGCAGTACTTC. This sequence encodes CASSLAFSEQYF. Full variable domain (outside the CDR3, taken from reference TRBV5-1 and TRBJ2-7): KAGVTQTPRYLIKTRGQQVTLSCSPISGHRSVSWYQQTPGQGLQFLFEYFSETQRNKGNFPGRFSGRQFSNSRSEMNVSTLELGDSALYLCASSLAFSEQYFGPGTRLTVT.

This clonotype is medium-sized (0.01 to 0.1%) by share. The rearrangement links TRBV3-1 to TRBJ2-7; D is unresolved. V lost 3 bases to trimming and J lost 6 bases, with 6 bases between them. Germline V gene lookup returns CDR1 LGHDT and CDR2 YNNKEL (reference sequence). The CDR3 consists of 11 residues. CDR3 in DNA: TGTGCCAGCAGCCACCATGGCGAGCAGTACTTC. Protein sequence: CASSHHGEQYF.

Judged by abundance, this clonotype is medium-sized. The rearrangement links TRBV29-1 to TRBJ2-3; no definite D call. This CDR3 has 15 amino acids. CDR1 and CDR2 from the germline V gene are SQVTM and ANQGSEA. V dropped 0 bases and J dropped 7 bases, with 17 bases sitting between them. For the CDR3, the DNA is TGCAGCGTTGAAGATCTACAAGGGCCTATCAATACGCAGTATTTT. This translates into CSVEDLQGPINTQYF.

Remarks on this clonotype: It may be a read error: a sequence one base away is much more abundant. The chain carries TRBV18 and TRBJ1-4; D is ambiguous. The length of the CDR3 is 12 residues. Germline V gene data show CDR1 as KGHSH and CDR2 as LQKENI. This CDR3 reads CASPPQNEKLFF. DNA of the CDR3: TGTGCCAGCCCACCACAGAATGAAAAACTGTTTTTT.

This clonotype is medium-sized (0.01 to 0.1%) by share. For the CDR3, the DNA is TGTGCCAGCAGTCCTTCGGACCGGTCCGGGAGTGGCTACACCTTC. Translation gives CASSPSDRSGSGYTF. The rearrangement joins TRBV28 to TRBJ1-2, with D hard to call. V lost 5 bases and J 7 bases, leaving 20 bases between the germline ends. CDR1 MDHEN and CDR2 SYDVKM come from the germline V gene. The CDR3 has 15 amino acids.